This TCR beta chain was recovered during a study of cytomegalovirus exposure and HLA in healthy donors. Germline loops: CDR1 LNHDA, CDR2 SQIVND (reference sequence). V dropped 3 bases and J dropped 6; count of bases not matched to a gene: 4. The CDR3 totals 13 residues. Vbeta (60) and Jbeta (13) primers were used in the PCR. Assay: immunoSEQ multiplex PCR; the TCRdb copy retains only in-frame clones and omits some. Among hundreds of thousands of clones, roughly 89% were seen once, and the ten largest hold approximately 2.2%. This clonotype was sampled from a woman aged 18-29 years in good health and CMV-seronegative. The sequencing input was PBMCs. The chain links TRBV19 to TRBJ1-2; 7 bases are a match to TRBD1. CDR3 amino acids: CASSMPGGDGYTF. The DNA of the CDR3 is TGTGCCAGTAGTATGCCAGGGGGTGATGGCTACACCTTC. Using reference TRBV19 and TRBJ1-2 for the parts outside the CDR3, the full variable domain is DGGITQSPKYLFRKEGQNVTLSCEQNLNHDAMYWYRQDPGQGLRLIYYSQIVNDFQKGDIAEGYSVSREKKESFPLTVTSAQKNPTAFYLCASSMPGGDGYTFGSGTRLTVV.